This T cell receptor beta chain was sequenced in a study of blood T cell repertoires in COVID-19. As for the study in general: Samples representing acute and convalescent COVID-19 were sourced from the United States, Italy and Spain.

This clone has only one observation. This CDR3 has 15 amino acids. V lost 4 bases to trimming and J lost 4 bases, with 15 bases between them. Germline V lookup: CDR1 SGHRS, CDR2 YFSETQ. TCRdb's table, derived via immunoSEQ multiplex PCR, lists solely in-frame clones and lacks some. Here the sample spans fewer than 50,000 clones, less than 80% being singletons. This receptor was identified in a man aged 70-80 years with acute or convalescent COVID-19. The sequencing sample was made of peripheral blood. This chain uses TRBV5-1 with TRBJ1-3; D perhaps matches TRBD1 (6 bases). The chain's CDR3 is CASSPELGAGNTIYF. The CDR3 DNA follows: TGCGCCAGCAGCCCCGAGCTGGGGGCAGGAAACACCATATATTTT.